The 4 T cell receptor beta chains below were found in one sample sequenced in a study of shared clonotypes between healthy human individuals. The data were produced by immunoSEQ multiplex PCR, yet TCRdb's version contains in-frame clones alone and is incomplete. The sample contains around 530,000 clones, around 78% of which appear only once. Sequenced material: PBMCs. All receptors come from a woman aged 35 to 49 in good health. Some clones in this sample may be carry-over from other donors' samples.

J is TRBJ1-2 and V is TRBV11-2; 9 bases align to TRBD1. This CDR3 region has 14 residues. Germline assignment: CDR1 SGHAT and CDR2 FQNNGV. V lost 4 bases to trimming and J lost 8 bases; unmatched junction nucleotides: 8. This chain's CDR3 is CASSSTGQGGGYTF. The CDR3 bases are TGTGCCAGCAGCTCCACGGGACAGGGTGGCGGCTACACCTTC.

The chain joins TRBV7-8 to TRBJ2-7; D might be TRBD2 (5 bases). Germline assignment: CDR1 SGHVS and CDR2 FQNEAQ. The V and J ends lost 2 bases and 0 bases respectively, with 11 bases between them. The CDR3 is 15 residues long. DNA of the CDR3: TGTGCCAGCAGCTTAATACCGGGGAACTCCTACGAGCAGTACTTC. Its protein is CASSLIPGNSYEQYF. Using reference TRBV7-8 and TRBJ2-7 for the parts outside the CDR3, the full variable domain is GAGVSQSPRYKVAKRGQDVALRCDPISGHVSLFWYQQALGQGPEFLTYFQNEAQLDKSGLPSDRFFAERPEGSVSTLKIQRTQQEDSAVYLCASSLIPGNSYEQYFGPGTRLTVT.

This clone was detected a few times. This specimen includes other DNA sequences encoding the same CDR3. V gene TRBV6-1 combines with J gene TRBJ1-1; 8 bases fit TRBD1. CDR1 and CDR2 from the germline V gene are MNHNS and SASEGT. V lost 6 bases, J lost 5 bases, and 2 bases stayed unmatched. The CDR3 runs 12 residues. The CDR3: CASRQGGTEAFF. As DNA, the CDR3 is TGTGCCAGCAGACAGGGGGGGACTGAAGCTTTCTTT.

The sample holds one count of this clone. A far larger clone is off by one base, so a read error is likely. The same CDR3 is also encoded by other DNA sequences in this sample. The CDR3 nucleotides read TGTGCCTGTAGACAGGGAGCCCCCTTCTATGGCTACACCTTC. It is translated as CACRQGAPFYGYTF. The rearrangement links TRBV30 to TRBJ1-2; 7 positions match TRBD1. The CDR3 covers 14 residues. In germline, CDR1 is GTSNPN, CDR2 SVGIG (reference sequence). Trimming took 6 bases from V and 4 from J; bases not matched to a gene: 11.